Shown below are 7 T cell receptor beta chains from a single sample sequenced in a study of control samples from healthy donors and cancer patients. Clones were read by immunoSEQ multiplex PCR, and TCRdb kept only the in-frame ones, dropping some. The data show about 170,000 clones, around 90% seen once. Sequencing was done on a sample of blood. All receptors come from a woman in her twenties or thirties in good health.

This clone appeared a single time. At one of its ends the junction is not consistent with the germline gene, which may arise from a read error. This chain joins TRBV19 and TRBJ1-1; D is unresolved. Germline CDR1 is LNHDA and CDR2 is SQIVND (reference sequence). CDR3 length: 15 amino acids. The DNA for the CDR3 is TGTGCCAGTAGTACCCTTAGAGGAGGGAGCACTGGAGCTTTCTTT. Residues: CASSTLRGGSTGAFF. Based on the CDR3 plus reference TRBV19 and TRBJ1-1, the full variable domain is DGGITQSPKYLFRKEGQNVTLSCEQNLNHDAMYWYRQDPGQGLRLIYYSQIVNDFQKGDIAEGYSVSREKKESFPLTVTSAQKNPTAFYLCASSTLRGGSTGAFFGQGTRLTVV.

This rearrangement joins TRBV4-1 to TRBJ2-3, with D tentatively TRBD2 (5 bases). V was trimmed by 1 base and J by 5 bases, leaving 16 bases between them. The germline gives CDR1 MGHRA, CDR2 YSYEKL. The CDR3 sequence is 16 residues long. CDR3 in DNA: TGCGCCAGCAGCCAAGGGATAATAAGTCGGGGAGATACGCAGTATTTT. It codes for CASSQGIISRGDTQYF.

The CDR3 reads CASSYSGWGDTDTQYF. The CDR3 nucleotides are TGTGCCAGCAGTTACTCAGGGTGGGGCGACACAGATACGCAGTATTTT. V and J are TRBV6-5 and TRBJ2-3; TRBD1 is a possible D gene (5 bases). This CDR3 spans 16 amino acids. Looked up from germline, CDR1 is MNHEY and CDR2 is SVGAGI. V shed 0 bases and J shed 2 bases, with 12 bases lying between them.

The chain joins TRBV28 to TRBJ1-4; D remains unclear. The V gene lost 5 bases and the J gene lost 5 bases, with 18 bases spanning the gap. Germline V gene data show CDR1 as MDHEN and CDR2 as SYDVKM. This CDR3 has 16 residues. The CDR3 DNA sequence: TGTGCCAGCAGTCCCGGAGCAAGGGTCTACAATGAAAAACTGTTTTTT. It yields the protein CASSPGARVYNEKLFF.

The chain recombines TRBV28 with TRBJ1-3; D is unclear. The CDR3 runs 14 residues. Trimming shortened V by 2 bases and J by 0 bases, and 5 bases separated the two germline ends. Germline lookup yields CDR1 MDHEN and CDR2 SYDVKM. The CDR3 loop is CASSLQYSGNTIYF. The CDR3 nucleotides read TGTGCCAGCAGTTTACAGTACTCTGGAAACACCATATATTTT.

The sample holds one count of this clone. As DNA, the CDR3 is TGTGCCAGCAGCCCCGGGCGGGAGAGCTCCTATAATTCACCCCTCCACTTT. This gives the protein CASSPGRESSYNSPLHF. The V and J genes are TRBV9 and TRBJ1-6, with D uncertain. This CDR3 has 17 amino acids. Trimming left V 4 bases short and J 0 bases short, with 14 bases between. The V gene's germline CDR1 is SGDLS and CDR2 YYNGEE. The complete variable domain, with remaining parts taken from reference TRBV9 and TRBJ1-6, reads DSGVTQTPKHLITATGQRVTLRCSPRSGDLSVYWYQQSLDQGLQFLIQYYNGEERAKGNILERFSAQQFPDLHSELNLSSLELGDSALYFCASSPGRESSYNSPLHFGNGTRLTVT.

This clone was observed at least ten times. The chain links TRBV6-4 to TRBJ1-6, with a possible D match to TRBD1 (6 bases). The V and J ends lost 4 bases and 7 bases respectively, with 8 bases between them. CDR1 and CDR2 (germline): MRHNA, SNTAGT. The CDR3 consists of 13 residues. CDR3 region: CASSAGTNSPLHF. The CDR3 coding sequence is TGTGCCAGCAGTGCCGGGACAAATTCACCCCTCCACTTT.